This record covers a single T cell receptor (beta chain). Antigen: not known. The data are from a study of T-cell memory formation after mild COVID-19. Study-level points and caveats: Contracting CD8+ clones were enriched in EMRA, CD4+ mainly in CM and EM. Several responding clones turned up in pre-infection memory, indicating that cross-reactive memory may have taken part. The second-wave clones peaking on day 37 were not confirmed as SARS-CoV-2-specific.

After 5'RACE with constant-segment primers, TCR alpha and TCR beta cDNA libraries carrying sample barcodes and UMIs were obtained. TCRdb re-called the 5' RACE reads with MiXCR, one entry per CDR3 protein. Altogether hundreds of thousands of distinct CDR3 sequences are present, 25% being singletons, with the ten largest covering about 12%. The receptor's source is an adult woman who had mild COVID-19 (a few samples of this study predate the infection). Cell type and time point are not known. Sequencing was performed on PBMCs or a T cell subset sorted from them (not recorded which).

This CDR3 reads CASSDPGKDYGYTF. The CDR3 DNA follows: TGTGCCAGCAGTGACCCGGGCAAGGACTATGGCTACACCTTC. The chain carries TRBV6-1 and TRBJ1-2; no definite D call. This CDR3 region has 14 residues. Deletions cut 3 bases from V and 3 bases from J, with 11 bases between. The germline gives CDR1 MNHNS, CDR2 SASEGT.